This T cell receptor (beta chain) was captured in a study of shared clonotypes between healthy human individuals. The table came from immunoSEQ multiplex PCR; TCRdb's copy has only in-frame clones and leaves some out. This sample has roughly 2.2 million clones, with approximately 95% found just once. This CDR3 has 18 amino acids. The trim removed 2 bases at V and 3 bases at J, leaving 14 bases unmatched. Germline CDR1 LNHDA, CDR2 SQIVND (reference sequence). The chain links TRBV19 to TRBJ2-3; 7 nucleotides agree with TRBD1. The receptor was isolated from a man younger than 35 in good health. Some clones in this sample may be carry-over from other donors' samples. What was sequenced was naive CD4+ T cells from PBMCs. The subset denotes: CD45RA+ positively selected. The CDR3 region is CASSISSWAGGKTDTQYF. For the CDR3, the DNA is TGTGCCAGTAGTATATCGAGCTGGGCAGGGGGTAAAACAGATACGCAGTATTTT.